A selection of T cell receptor beta chains follows, all from one sample in a study of blood T cells in healthy people across ages. In TCRdb, the 5' RACE reads were re-called with MiXCR into one record per CDR3 protein. This repertoire shows about 1.7 million distinct CDR3 sequences, roughly 27% found once; its top ten account for over 7%. The sample was blood. The receptor set was obtained from a young woman in good health. Both conserved end residues are part of each CDR3. The D gene is left open where the match is weak. Part of the rows lack a size; the others show once, few, many or a class for expanded clones.

TRBJ2-6 | . | TRBV2 | . | TGTGCCAGCAGTGAAGAGAGTACTGGGGCCAACGTCCTGACTTTC | CASSEESTGANVLTF
TRBJ2-1 | . | TRBV29-1 | many | TGCAGCGTTGTTGGGGGCTTAGCCTACAATGAGCAGTTCTTC | CSVVGGLAYNEQFF
TRBJ1-2 | TRBD1 | TRBV9 | . | TGTGCCAGCAGCATTACCGGGACAGGGGTTGGCTACACCTTC | CASSITGTGVGYTF
TRBJ1-6 | . | TRBV20-1 | few | TGCAGTGCCGGTCCGAGAACCTATAATTCACCCCTCCACTTT | CSAGPRTYNSPLHF
TRBJ2-7 | . | TRBV7-7 | few | TGTGCCAGCAGCTTAGATTCCGGGGAGTACTACGAGCAGTACTTC | CASSLDSGEYYEQYF
TRBJ2-1 | . | TRBV10-3 | . | TGTGCCATCAGTGAGTCGTCCCGGACAGTAAAGCAGTTCTTC | CAISESSRTVKQFF
TRBJ2-7 | TRBD1 | TRBV7-9 | . | TGTGCCAGCAGCATCGGACAGGCTAATACCTACGAGCAGTACTTC | CASSIGQANTYEQYF
TRBJ2-7 | TRBD2 | TRBV27 | few | TGTGCCAGCAGTTTCGGACTAGCGGGAGTATACGAGCAGTACTTC | CASSFGLAGVYEQYF
TRBJ1-1 | TRBD1 | TRBV4-1 | . | TGCGCCAGCAGCCAAAGGACAGGGGAAGTCACTGAAGCTTTCTTT | CASSQRTGEVTEAFF
TRBJ2-3 | . | TRBV7-2 | . | TGTGCCGGCAGCGCGTGGGACGGGCGCACAGATACGCAGTATTTT | CAGSAWDGRTDTQYF
TRBJ1-2 | . | TRBV5-1 | once | TGCGCCAGCAGCTTGGCCCGGGGAGGGGCCTATGGCTACACCTTC | CASSLARGGAYGYTF
TRBJ1-4 | . | TRBV28 | few | TGTGCCAGCACCCCTGGGGGGAGGGAAAAACTGTTTTTT | CASTPGGREKLFF
TRBJ1-1 | TRBD1 | TRBV6-6 | . | TGTGCCAGCAACGAAGGACAGGGAAGCATGAACACTGAAGCTTTCTTT | CASNEGQGSMNTEAFF
TRBJ2-7 | TRBD2 | TRBV9 | . | TGTGCCAGCAGCGTAGATCCTAGCGGGACCTACGAGCAGTACTTC | CASSVDPSGTYEQYF
TRBJ2-1 | . | TRBV12-3/TRBV12-4 | few | TGTGCCAGCAGCCCCGATTCCGGAGGGGACCGGTGGTCTGTCTACAATGAGCAGTTCTTC | CASSPDSGGDRWSVYNEQFF
TRBJ2-7 | TRBD1 | TRBV2 | few | TGTGCCAGCAGTGTCCTCCAGACAGGGACGGGCGAGCAGTACTTC | CASSVLQTGTGEQYF
TRBJ1-4 | . | TRBV6-1 | . | TGTGCCAGCAGTGATGGTACAACTAATGAAAAACTGTTTTTT | CASSDGTTNEKLFF
TRBJ1-1 | . | TRBV10-3 | . | TGTGCCATCAGTGTAGATGAGGGGACTGAAGCTTTCTTT | CAISVDEGTEAFF
TRBJ2-1 | TRBD2 | TRBV20-1 | . | TGCAGTGCTCCCTCCCCAGGGCGCGGGAGCCTTGAGCAGTTCTTC | CSAPSPGRGSLEQFF
TRBJ2-5 | . | TRBV10-3 | few | TGTGCCACGAGTGGCAGGGGAAAAGAGACCCAGTACTTC | CATSGRGKETQYF
TRBJ2-5 | TRBD2 | TRBV14 | few | TGTGCCAGCAGCCGGTCCGGGACTAGCGGGAGTGAGTCCCAGTACTTC | CASSRSGTSGSESQYF
TRBJ2-3 | . | TRBV7-2 | few | TGTGCCAGCAGCCCTGCGCGGACTAGCACAGATACGCAGTATTTT | CASSPARTSTDTQYF
TRBJ1-1 | . | TRBV2 | . | TGTGCGAGTAGGAGGGAAGACACTGAAGCTTTCTTT | CASRREDTEAFF
TRBJ2-1 | . | TRBV24-1 | few | TGTGCCACCAGTACCCGGGGGGCTGAGCAGTTCTTC | CATSTRGAEQFF
TRBJ1-5 | . | TRBV15 | . | TGTGCCACCAGCAGAGAAGCAGGGGCTGATCAGCCCCAGCATTTT | CATSREAGADQPQHF
TRBJ2-3 | TRBD2 | TRBV20-1 | . | TGCAGTGCTAGGAGACTAGCGGGTAGCACAGATACGCAGTATTTT | CSARRLAGSTDTQYF
TRBJ1-1 | . | TRBV29-1 | . | TGCAGCGTTGTAGGGAAGTATCACACTGAAGCTTTCTTT | CSVVGKYHTEAFF
TRBJ2-1 | TRBD2 | TRBV12-3/TRBV12-4 | . | TGTGCCAGCAGTGTTCCCAGCGGGAGGGTGAATGAGCAGTTCTTC | CASSVPSGRVNEQFF
TRBJ2-1 | TRBD1 | TRBV2 | . | TGTGCCAGCATCATCCGGGACAGGGGATGCAATGAGCAGTTCTTC | CASIIRDRGCNEQFF
TRBJ1-2 | TRBD1 | TRBV7-7 | few | TGTGCCAGCAGCCCTAAGACAGGGGAAGGGGCAAACTATGGCTACACCTTC | CASSPKTGEGANYGYTF
TRBJ1-4 | TRBD1 | TRBV2 | few | TGTGCCAGCAGCAGTAGACAGGGCAGTGAAAAACTGTTTTTT | CASSSRQGSEKLFF
TRBJ1-1 | . | TRBV9 | few | TGTGCCAGCAGCCCGAGGCCCGCGGGAGGGGGGGTGAACACTGAAGCTTTCTTT | CASSPRPAGGGVNTEAFF
TRBJ2-5 | . | TRBV12-3/TRBV12-4 | many | TGTGCCAGCAGAAGACAGGAGGTGGAGACCCAGTACTTC | CASRRQEVETQYF
TRBJ2-3 | . | TRBV29-1 | . | TGCAGCGTTGCTAGGAGAAGCGGGAGCACAGATACGCAGTATTTT | CSVARRSGSTDTQYF
TRBJ1-2 | . | TRBV10-3 | . | TGTGCCATCAGTGAGGGGCGGGAGATTTCCGCCCACACCTTC | CAISEGREISAHTF
TRBJ2-1 | TRBD2 | TRBV20-1 | . | TGCAGTGCTATTCCCACCGGGACTAGCGGCCACAATGAGCAGTTCTTC | CSAIPTGTSGHNEQFF
TRBJ2-1 | TRBD2 | TRBV27 | few | TGTGCCAGCAGTTTGCAAAGCGGGGGGGGTCGTATGAATGAGCAGTTCTTC | CASSLQSGGGRMNEQFF
TRBJ2-7 | TRBD2 | TRBV5-1 | . | TGCGCCAGCAGCTTGAACGGGGGGGCGATCAACGAGCAGTACTTC | CASSLNGGAINEQYF
TRBJ2-7 | . | TRBV4-3 | . | TGCGCCAGCAGCCAATTAAGCGGGACAGTGACCTACGAGCAGTACTTC | CASSQLSGTVTYEQYF
TRBJ2-3 | TRBD2 | TRBV12-3/TRBV12-4 | few | TGTGCCAGCAGTTTACGACTAGCTACCCCTAGGAGCTTTTCAGATACGCAGTATTTT | CASSLRLATPRSFSDTQYF
TRBJ2-7 | . | TRBV27 | many | TGTGCCAGCAGTTCCCCCGAGCAGTACTTC | CASSSPEQYF
TRBJ1-4 | TRBD1 | TRBV5-1 | . | TGCGCCAGCAGCTCCCCCGCGGGACAGCCGAATGAAAAACTGTTTTTT | CASSSPAGQPNEKLFF
TRBJ2-6 | . | TRBV6-1 | many | TGTGCCAGCAGGGCCACAGTATTTTCTGGGGCCAACGTCCTGACTTTC | CASRATVFSGANVLTF
TRBJ1-2 | . | TRBV7-6 | . | TGTGCCAGCAGCTTCCCGACAGACCATGGCTACACCTTC | CASSFPTDHGYTF
TRBJ2-7 | . | TRBV28 | many | TGTGCCAGCAGCACCTCGGGGTACGATTCCTACGAGCAGTACTTC | CASSTSGYDSYEQYF
TRBJ2-7 | . | TRBV12-3/TRBV12-4 | few | TGTGCCAGCAGTTTTGGGGACCGCTGGGAGCAGTACTTC | CASSFGDRWEQYF
TRBJ1-2 | . | TRBV7-9 | . | TGTGCCAGCAGCCCTATTGGGGGGGCTAGCTATGGCTACACCTTC | CASSPIGGASYGYTF
TRBJ2-3 | . | TRBV14 | . | TGTGCCAGCAGCCAAAGTAAGATTCGTGTCACAGATACGCAGTATTTT | CASSQSKIRVTDTQYF
TRBJ2-1 | . | TRBV5-1 | many | TGCGCCAGCAGCTTGGAAGGGGTCAATGAGCAGTTCTTC | CASSLEGVNEQFF
TRBJ2-2 | . | TRBV20-1 | . | TGCAGTGCTAGACGGTGGGAGGGGGCCGGGGAGCTGTTTTTT | CSARRWEGAGELFF
TRBJ2-5 | TRBD2 | TRBV2 | . | TGTGCCAGCACCCAAGCGGGGGGGATTGAGACCCAGTACTTC | CASTQAGGIETQYF